Presented here are 30 T cell receptor beta chains from one specimen sequenced in a study of T cell repertoires in cytomegalovirus infection. TCRdb re-derived calls from the reads in MiXCR, one entry per CDR3 protein. Of around 530,000 distinct CDR3 sequences detected, 15% to 20% appear once; the ten largest clones hold about 24%. Sequencing was done on a sample of CD8+ T cells from PBMCs. The receptor source for this set is a human donor in good health (CMV status not recorded). Some clones in this sample may be carry-over from other donors' samples.

This clonotype was seen many times. The rearrangement links TRBV27 to TRBJ1-4; D is possibly TRBD1 (5 bases). The germline gives CDR1 MNHEY, CDR2 SMNVEV (reference sequence). The CDR3 length is 15 residues. V was pared by 3 bases and J by 5 bases, with 13 bases between. DNA for the CDR3: TGTGCCAGCAGTTTGCGGGGGGAGAAGAATGAAAAACTGTTTTTT. It is translated as CASSLRGEKNEKLFF.

The chain carries TRBV5-1 and TRBJ2-1; perhaps D is TRBD1 or TRBD2 (5 bases each). The germline V gene has CDR1 SGHRS and CDR2 YFSETQ. The CDR3 extends over 15 amino acids. V lost 0 bases and J 6 bases, leaving 13 bases between the germline ends. CDR3 region: CASSLEGTLGNEQFF. The CDR3 nucleotides are TGCGCCAGCAGCTTGGAAGGGACCCTGGGCAATGAGCAGTTCTTC.

This clonotype was counted many times. V is TRBV2 and J is TRBJ2-1; D might be TRBD1 (6 bases). CDR1 SNHLY and CDR2 FYNNEI come from the germline V gene. This CDR3 spans 12 amino acids. Trimming stripped 10 bases from V and 6 bases from J, with 13 bases between. For the CDR3, the DNA is TGTGCCAACTACCAACAGGGCAATGAGCAGTTCTTC. This translates into CANYQQGNEQFF.

The chain combines TRBV27 with TRBJ2-7; 7 bases match TRBD2. V was clipped by 5 bases and J by 5 bases; unmatched bases: 21. CDR3 size: 18 residues. Germline V gives CDR1 MNHEY, CDR2 SMNVEV (reference sequence). Written as DNA, the CDR3 is TGTGCCAGCAGTCCCATCCACCTGGCTAGCGGCGCCTCGGACGAGCAGTACTTC. This codes for CASSPIHLASGASDEQYF.

The rearrangement links TRBV15 to TRBJ2-4; D is perhaps TRBD1 (6 bases). The CDR3 length is 17 residues. V was clipped by 1 base and J by 1 base, with 14 bases between them. Germline V gene sequence: CDR1 LNHNV, CDR2 YYDKDF (reference sequence). The CDR3, as DNA: TGTGCCACCAGCAGAGCCGTCACAGGGATCGCCAAAAACATTCAGTACTTC. Amino acids: CATSRAVTGIAKNIQYF.

The V gene is TRBV13, the J gene TRBJ1-1; D is undetermined. V was pared by 0 bases and J by 1 base, with 12 bases between. Germline V gene data show CDR1 as PRHDT and CDR2 as FYEKMQ (reference sequence). The CDR3 covers 16 residues. CDR3 residues: CASSLGNRLTNTEAFF. CDR3 bases: TGTGCCAGCAGCTTAGGGAATAGACTGACGAACACTGAAGCTTTCTTT.

This clonotype came up many times. The V gene is TRBV7-6, the J gene TRBJ1-3, with 8 positions matching TRBD1. The germline V gene has CDR1 SGHVS and CDR2 FNYEAQ. The CDR3 covers 16 residues. J lost 2 bases, V lost 4 bases, and 7 bases had no gene match. The chain's CDR3 is CASSSAQGQAGNTIYF. DNA of the CDR3: TGTGCCAGCAGCTCCGCCCAGGGACAGGCTGGAAACACCATATATTTT.

The chain uses TRBV13 and TRBJ1-2; 8 nucleotides agree with TRBD1. The CDR3 length is 15 residues. The J segment lost 3 bases and the V segment lost 4 bases, leaving 7 bases of the junction unmatched. Germline CDR1 and CDR2: PRHDT and FYEKMQ (reference sequence). The CDR3 region has the DNA TGTGCCAGCAGCTCCAGGGGGCGCAACTACTATGGCTACACCTTC. This translates into CASSSRGRNYYGYTF.

This clonotype was observed a single time. This sequence joins TRBV4-2 and TRBJ2-7, with D uncertain. V dropped 0 bases and J dropped 6 bases, with 15 bases sitting between them. In germline, CDR1 is LGHNA, CDR2 YNFKEQ. The CDR3 is made up of 15 amino acids. CDR3 loop: CASSQDSSHWGEQYF. For the CDR3, the DNA is TGTGCCAGCAGCCAAGACAGCTCCCACTGGGGCGAGCAGTACTTC.

This clonotype was observed at least ten times. The chain joins TRBV18 to TRBJ1-2; possible D gene TRBD1, 6 bases. Trimming took 3 bases from V and 8 from J, leaving 13 bases between them. CDR3 length: 13 amino acids. The germline V gene encodes CDR1 KGHSH and CDR2 LQKENI. CDR3 protein: CASSPRQGLGYTF. The CDR3 nucleotides read TGTGCCAGCTCACCGCGCCAGGGGCTAGGCTACACCTTC.

This clonotype showed up many times. This chain links TRBV20-1 with TRBJ1-5; no reliable D call. Trimming removed 1 base from V and 0 bases from J, with 13 bases in between. The CDR3 spans 16 residues. CDR1 is DFQATT, CDR2 SNEGSKA, per germline (reference sequence). DNA of the CDR3: TGCAGTGCTAGAGCCTCTCGAAGGGATAGCAATCAGCCCCAGCATTTT. This sequence encodes CSARASRRDSNQPQHF.

The table lists this clonotype with many counts. The genes are TRBV11-2 and TRBJ1-2; 7 bases fit TRBD1. Germline V CDR1 and CDR2: SGHAT, FQNNGV. This CDR3 is 18 amino acids long. V trimming: 5 bases; J trimming: 4 bases; junction bases outside the gene matches: 19. Here the CDR3 DNA reads TGTGCCAGCAGCCTCTGGGACAGCCCAACCACCCCAAGCTATGGCTACACCTTC. Translated: CASSLWDSPTTPSYGYTF. The full variable domain, completed using reference TRBV11-2 and TRBJ1-2, is EAGVAQSPRYKIIEKRQSVAFWCNPISGHATLYWYQQILGQGPKLLIQFQNNGVVDDSQLPKDRFSAERLKGVDSTLKIQPAKLEDSAVYLCASSLWDSPTTPSYGYTFGSGTRLTVV.

This clonotype was seen repeatedly, ten times or more. This rearrangement joins TRBV7-9 to TRBJ1-1; perhaps TRBD1 as D (6 bases). CDR1 is SEHNR, CDR2 FQNEAQ, per germline (reference sequence). This CDR3 comprises 14 residues. V was trimmed by 6 bases and J by 3 bases, leaving 14 bases between them. The CDR3 DNA follows: TGTGCCAGCAGAGAACAGGGTCCGGACACTGAAGCTTTCTTT. This translates into CASREQGPDTEAFF.

This rearrangement joins TRBV14 to TRBJ2-7; D not resolved. Germline lookup yields CDR1 SGHDN and CDR2 FVKESK. The V end lost 1 base, the J end lost 2 bases, and 12 bases lay between the germline ends. This CDR3 has 15 amino acids. The CDR3 spells CASSQVTGMAYEQYF. The CDR3, as DNA: TGTGCCAGCAGCCAAGTTACGGGCATGGCCTACGAGCAGTACTTC.

The sample holds a few counts of this clonotype. V is TRBV28 and J is TRBJ1-1; D perhaps matches TRBD1 (5 bases). The CDR3 sequence is 20 residues long. V lost 1 base and J lost 0, with 24 bases in between. The V gene's germline CDR1 is MDHEN and CDR2 SYDVKM. The chain's CDR3 is CASSLYRGVRVSDVNTEAFF. CDR3 sequence (DNA): TGTGCCAGCAGTTTATATCGGGGGGTGAGAGTTAGTGACGTGAACACTGAAGCTTTCTTT.

This clonotype was counted a few times. The chain recombines TRBV27 with TRBJ1-1, with 9 bases matching TRBD1. V lost 0 bases, J lost 10 bases, and 12 bases stayed unmatched. Germline lookup yields CDR1 MNHEY and CDR2 SMNVEV (reference sequence). The CDR3 loop spans 16 amino acids. As DNA, the CDR3 is TGTGCCAGCAGTTTATCGAACAGGGGGCGTCGAGCCGTAGCTTTCTTT. As protein: CASSLSNRGRRAVAFF.

The sample holds a few counts of this clonotype. The chain employs TRBV5-6 and TRBJ2-1; TRBD2 agrees at 13 bases. Germline CDR1 SGHDT, CDR2 YYEEEE. The CDR3 is made up of 15 amino acids. Germline trimming cut 0 bases from V and 8 bases from J; bases unmatched to any gene: 2. The CDR3 loop reads CASSLALAGGDEQFF. CDR3 in DNA: TGTGCCAGCAGCTTGGCACTAGCGGGAGGGGATGAGCAGTTCTTC.

The rearrangement joins TRBV9 to TRBJ1-1; 9 nucleotides align to TRBD1. V shed 1 base, J shed 1 base, and the junction held 11 bases outside the gene matches. The CDR3 is made up of 18 amino acids. Germline loops: CDR1 SGDLS, CDR2 YYNGEE. The CDR3 sequence: CASSVSPPGTGTNTEAFF. CDR3 in DNA: TGTGCCAGCAGCGTAAGCCCTCCTGGGACAGGGACGAACACTGAAGCTTTCTTT.

This clonotype was recorded at least ten times. CDR3 in DNA: TGTGCCAGCAGCTCGGGACAGGGGTATTATAGCAATCAGCCCCAGCATTTT. It encodes CASSSGQGYYSNQPQHF. This chain links TRBV7-2 with TRBJ1-5; 10 nucleotides align to TRBD1. Germline CDR1 reads SGHTA; CDR2 reads FQGNSA. With V trimmed by 4 bases and J by 0 bases, 6 bases remained unmatched. The CDR3 is made up of 17 amino acids.

Regarding this clonotype: The conserved closing phenylalanine or tryptophan is absent in this CDR3, likely reflecting a read error. The genes are TRBV7-2 and TRBJ2-2; 12 bases agree with TRBD2. Germline trimming cut 6 bases from V and 2 bases from J; bases unmatched to any gene: 10. The CDR3 sequence is 18 residues long. CDR1 is SGHTA, CDR2 FQGNSA, per germline. CDR3 coding DNA: TGTGCCAGCAGACCCAGACTAGCGGGAGTGGGAAACACCGGGGAGCTGTTTTTG. It encodes CASRPRLAGVGNTGELFL.

This clonotype was picked up many times. The chain uses TRBV7-3 and TRBJ2-4; possibly TRBD1 for D (5 bases). CDR3 length: 15 amino acids. V was pared by 5 bases and J by 13 bases, with 24 bases between. CDR1 and CDR2 from the germline V gene are SGHTA and FQGTGA. CDR3 DNA: TGTGCCAGCAGCCCTTCGCAGGGTCCTCTTTCCCCGCAGTACTTC. The encoded protein is CASSPSQGPLSPQYF. The variable domain in full, completed from reference TRBV7-3 and TRBJ2-4, reads GAGVSQTPSNKVTEKGKYVELRCDPISGHTALYWYRQSLGQGPEFLIYFQGTGAADDSGLPNDRFFAVRPEGSVSTLKIQRTERGDSAVYLCASSPSQGPLSPQYFGAGTRLSVL.

A word on this clonotype: Since a much larger clone is just one base distant, this may be a read error. The V gene is TRBV12-3 or TRBV12-4, the J gene TRBJ2-7; no clear D gene. This CDR3 region has 13 residues. DNA for the CDR3: TGTGCCAGCAGTTTAGTCTCCTACTACGGGCAGTACTTC. Translated, it gives CASSLVSYYGQYF.

This clonotype has at least ten counts. This rearrangement joins TRBV7-9 to TRBJ1-3; no clear D gene. Trimming left V 11 bases short and J 0 bases short, with 14 bases between. CDR1 is SEHNR, CDR2 FQNEAQ, per germline (reference sequence). There are 14 residues in the CDR3. The CDR3 region is CAGPEALSGNTIYF. CDR3 nucleotides: TGTGCCGGCCCAGAGGCCCTCTCTGGAAACACCATATATTTT. Variable domain in full (rest from reference TRBV7-9 and TRBJ1-3): DTGVSQNPRHKITKRGQNVTFRCDPISEHNRLYWYRQTLGQGPEFLTYFQNEAQLEKSRLLSDRFSAERPKGSFSTLEIQRTEQGDSAMYLCAGPEALSGNTIYFGEGSWLTVV.

With regard to this clonotype: The conserved final phenylalanine or tryptophan is absent from the CDR3, which likely points to a read error. It is unclear where the CDR3 begins or ends on the DNA, so no DNA is shown, and the CDR3 is as TCRdb lists it. The CDR3 region is CASSDGQGYYGYTL. The chain combines TRBV5-5 with TRBJ1-2; no DNA check was done on the table's D call, TRBD1. Germline CDR1 reads SGHKS; CDR2 reads YYEKEE (reference sequence). The CDR3 length is 14 residues, termini included.

This clonotype was seen many times. V usage is TRBV7-8 and J usage is TRBJ2-6; D is ambiguous. CDR3 size: 17 residues. Germline V lookup: CDR1 SGHVS, CDR2 FQNEAQ. V was shortened by 1 base and J by 0 bases, with 10 bases between the two germline ends. The CDR3 DNA sequence: TGTGCCAGCAGCTTAGGACAACTCAACTCTGGGGCCAACGTCCTGACTTTC. This gives the protein CASSLGQLNSGANVLTF.

The V call is TRBV18, the J call TRBJ2-1, with 7 bases identical to TRBD2. The CDR3 extends over 15 amino acids. The trim removed 0 bases at V and 8 bases at J, leaving 7 bases unmatched. From germline, CDR1 is KGHSH and CDR2 LQKENI. CDR3 sequence reads: CASSPPERLAHEQFF. CDR3 sequence (DNA): TGTGCCAGCTCACCACCGGAAAGACTAGCCCATGAGCAGTTCTTC.

At least ten counts were recorded for this clonotype. V gene TRBV5-6 combines with J gene TRBJ1-6, with a possible D match to TRBD1 (6 bases). The V end was cut by 0 bases, the J end by 10 bases, with 17 bases between. CDR3 length equals 16 residues. Per germline, CDR1 SGHDT and CDR2 YYEEEE. This CDR3 is CASSLGGGTRRSPLHF. CDR3 nucleotides: TGTGCCAGCAGCTTGGGAGGGGGGACCAGGAGGTCACCCCTCCACTTT. Together with reference TRBV5-6 and TRBJ1-6, the CDR3 gives the full variable domain: DAGVTQSPTHLIKTRGQQVTLRCSPKSGHDTVSWYQQALGQGPQFIFQYYEEEERQRGNFPDRFSGHQFPNYSSELNVNALLLGDSALYLCASSLGGGTRRSPLHFGNGTRLTVT.

The rearrangement joins TRBV6-2 or TRBV6-3 to TRBJ1-5; D is unclear. This CDR3 is 15 amino acids long. Trimming took 2 bases from V and 1 from J, leaving 9 bases between them. Looked up from germline, CDR1 is MNHEY and CDR2 is SVGEGT. The CDR3: CASSYRRASNQPQHF. In DNA form, the CDR3 reads TGTGCCAGCAGTTACAGGAGGGCAAGCAATCAGCCCCAGCATTTT.

This clonotype was observed many times. This chain uses TRBV4-1 with TRBJ1-1; TRBD1 aligns across 7 bases. Germline loops: CDR1 MGHRA, CDR2 YSYEKL. This CDR3 contains 17 residues. The ends lost 0 bases at V and 1 base at J; junction bases unmatched: 8. CDR3 nucleotides: TGCGCCAGCAGCCAAGAGGCGAGGGACAGTCCGAACACTGAAGCTTTCTTT. It is translated as CASSQEARDSPNTEAFF.

The CDR3 sequence is CASSLSISSFNQPQHF. The CDR3 coding sequence is TGTGCCAGCAGTTTATCGATCTCCTCTTTCAATCAGCCCCAGCATTTT. V and J are TRBV27 and TRBJ1-5, with unresolved D. Germline CDR1 reads MNHEY; CDR2 reads SMNVEV (reference sequence). V lost 0 bases, J lost 3 bases, and 12 bases lay in between. The CDR3 contains 16 residues.